Following are 21 T cell receptor beta chains from one sample sequenced in a study of blood T cell repertoires in COVID-19. Sequencing used immunoSEQ multiplex PCR; TCRdb keeps in-frame clones, though not all of them. The table has around 250,000 clones, roughly 84% seen once. Specimen: peripheral blood. These receptors were collected from a woman between 40 and 50 years old who had recovered from COVID-19.

The chain links TRBV28 to TRBJ1-2; 7 bases agree with TRBD1. CDR3 length: 16 residues. The V and J ends lost 3 bases and 4 bases, in that order; junction bases with no gene match: 11. Germline V lookup: CDR1 MDHEN, CDR2 SYDVKM. The CDR3 nucleotides are TGTGCCAGCAGTTTGCGCCGGGACAGACAACTCTATGGCTACACCTTC. Protein sequence: CASSLRRDRQLYGYTF.

The sample holds one count of this clone. V gene TRBV27 combines with J gene TRBJ2-2; 8 nucleotides line up with TRBD2. This CDR3 is built from 18 residues. Trimming cost V 1 base and J 6 bases; bases outside gene matches: 13. CDR1 is MNHEY, CDR2 SMNVEV, per germline (reference sequence). CDR3 loop: CASSLFAASVAGPGELFF. The CDR3 DNA reads as TGTGCCAGCAGTTTATTTGCGGCGTCAGTAGCGGGGCCCGGGGAGCTGTTTTTT.

J is TRBJ2-6 and V is TRBV6-1; TRBD1 agrees at 7 bases. The ends lost 3 bases at V and 3 bases at J; junction bases unmatched: 8. Per germline, CDR1 MNHNS and CDR2 SASEGT. The CDR3 runs to 17 residues. CDR3 nucleotides: TGTGCCAGCAGTGACCGACAGGGAATGAGTGGGGCCAACGTCCTGACTTTC. As protein: CASSDRQGMSGANVLTF.

Remarks on this clone: At one end the junction does not follow the germline gene, possibly because of a read error. The chain employs TRBV5-1 and TRBJ2-5; D not certain. The CDR3 is made up of 13 amino acids. Germline CDR1 and CDR2: SGHRS and YFSETQ. Written as DNA, the CDR3 is TGCGCCAGCAGCGATGGTAGCCAAGAGGCCCAGTACTTC. Translation: CASSDGSQEAQYF.

The chain is built from TRBV7-2 and TRBJ1-4, with a possible D match to TRBD1 (5 bases). The CDR3 consists of 14 residues. Trimming removed 6 bases at V and 8 bases at J, with 16 bases between. CDR1 SGHTA and CDR2 FQGNSA come from the germline V gene. The CDR3 nucleotides read TGTGCCAGCAGGGTTTCGGGGGGAGGCGAAAAACTGTTTTTT. Its protein is CASRVSGGGEKLFF. The variable domain in full, with the rest retrieved from reference TRBV7-2 and TRBJ1-4, is GAGVSQSPSNKVTEKGKDVELRCDPISGHTALYWYRQSLGQGLEFLIYFQGNSAPDKSGLPSDRFSAERTGGSVSTLTIQRTQQEDSAVYLCASRVSGGGEKLFFGSGTQLSVL.

With regard to this clone: The sample has other DNA sequences that encode this CDR3 too. V and J are TRBV28 and TRBJ1-6, with D perhaps matching TRBD1 (5 bases). Trimming left V 3 bases short and J 9 bases short, with 6 bases between. In germline, CDR1 is MDHEN, CDR2 SYDVKM. The CDR3 is 12 residues long. The CDR3 spells CASSLGGSPLHF. CDR3 DNA sequence: TGTGCCAGCAGTTTGGGGGGTTCACCCCTCCACTTT.

This sequence joins TRBV9 and TRBJ1-1; TRBD1 agrees at 7 bases. Looked up from germline, CDR1 is SGDLS and CDR2 is YYNGEE. The CDR3 contains 17 residues. J was trimmed by 6 bases and V by 3 bases; bases with no gene match: 17. The CDR3, as DNA: TGTGCCAGCAGCGACCGACAGGGTCTACGATCGGCCGCTGAAGCTTTCTTT. Translated: CASSDRQGLRSAAEAFF.

Concerning this clone: Other DNA sequences of this sample code for an identical CDR3. The chain uses TRBV7-9 and TRBJ2-7; TRBD1 agrees at 9 bases. V dropped 4 bases and J dropped 4; count of bases not matched to a gene: 8. The CDR3 extends over 15 amino acids. Germline V gene data show CDR1 as SEHNR and CDR2 as FQNEAQ (reference sequence). The CDR3 DNA reads as TGTGCCAGCAGCTCCCCTGGACAGGGGAGTTACGAGCAGTACTTC. It codes for CASSSPGQGSYEQYF.

This chain joins TRBV19 and TRBJ2-6, with D maybe TRBD2 (5 bases). The V end was cut by 2 bases, the J end by 0 bases, with 17 bases between. The CDR3 loop spans 19 amino acids. CDR1 and CDR2 from the germline V gene are LNHDA and SQIVND (reference sequence). The CDR3 here is CASSISGLGASSGANVLTF. The CDR3 DNA reads TGTGCCAGTAGTATAAGCGGTCTGGGAGCCAGCTCTGGGGCCAACGTCCTGACTTTC.

The rearrangement uses TRBV6-1 and TRBJ1-6; D is uncertain. Germline-derived CDR1 and CDR2 are MNHNS and SASEGT. The CDR3 spans 14 residues. V lost 3 bases to trimming and J lost 6 bases, with 9 bases between them. CDR3 sequence reads: CASSDRPSNSPLHF. CDR3 bases: TGTGCCAGCAGTGACAGGCCGTCTAATTCACCCCTCCACTTT.

This clone was seen just once. This chain connects TRBV30 to TRBJ2-4; D is ambiguous. With 3 bases removed from V and 6 bases from J, the gap between germline ends came to 15 bases. CDR1 and CDR2 from the germline V gene are GTSNPN and SVGIG (reference sequence). The CDR3 is made up of 14 amino acids. The CDR3 here is CAWRSKATLNIQYF. The CDR3 DNA follows: TGTGCCTGGAGATCGAAAGCCACCCTAAACATTCAGTACTTC.

The V and J genes are TRBV25-1 and TRBJ1-3; D call uncertain. The CDR3 totals 13 residues. Trimming removed 7 bases at V and 0 bases at J, with 7 bases between. Germline values: CDR1 MGHDK, CDR2 SYGVNS. The CDR3 loop is CASISASGNTIYF. Written as DNA, the CDR3 is TGTGCCAGCATAAGCGCCTCTGGAAACACCATATATTTT.

The CDR3 nucleotides are TGTGCCACCAGCAGAGACTCAGGCTATAATTCACCCCTCCACTTT. It translates to CATSRDSGYNSPLHF. The rearrangement links TRBV15 to TRBJ1-6, with D unclear. V shed 0 bases and J shed 3 bases, with 6 bases lying between them. The CDR3 is made up of 15 amino acids. Germline CDR1 reads LNHNV; CDR2 reads YYDKDF (reference sequence).

The CDR3 nucleotides read TGTGCCACCAGCACTACCGGGACAGGGGTGGGGCAGCCCCAGCATTTT. This gives the protein CATSTTGTGVGQPQHF. The genes are TRBV15 and TRBJ1-5; 10 bases line up with TRBD1. J lost 7 bases, V lost 4 bases, and 10 bases had no gene match. The CDR3 is 16 residues long. Germline CDR1 is LNHNV and CDR2 is YYDKDF (reference sequence).

The chain is built from TRBV6-5 and TRBJ2-1; 9 nucleotides align to TRBD2. The germline V gene encodes CDR1 MNHEY and CDR2 SVGAGI. Trimming removed 8 bases from V and 5 bases from J; junction bases left unmatched: 10. This CDR3 is 15 amino acids long. The CDR3 DNA follows: TGTGCCAGCGAAGCGGGGGGCCCATACCACAATGAGCAGTTCTTC. Protein product: CASEAGGPYHNEQFF.

V is TRBV11-2 and J is TRBJ2-5, with no clear D. Trimming cost V 2 bases and J 2 bases, with 9 bases left between them. The CDR3 consists of 14 residues. The germline CDR1 and CDR2 sequences are SGHAT and FQNNGV. The CDR3 loop is CASSLIEMQETQYF. The CDR3 DNA reads as TGTGCCAGCAGCTTAATAGAAATGCAAGAGACCCAGTACTTC.

The chain couples TRBV19 to TRBJ1-1; 7 nucleotides agree with TRBD1. Per the germline V gene, CDR1 is LNHDA and CDR2 is SQIVND (reference sequence). The CDR3 runs to 15 residues. The V segment lost 3 bases and the J segment 4 bases; nucleotides outside the gene matches: 8. CDR3 coding DNA: TGTGCCAGTAGTATGATCGACAGGGCGAGCACTGAAGCTTTCTTT. It codes for CASSMIDRASTEAFF.

The J gene is TRBJ1-5, the V gene TRBV19; D may be TRBD1 (5 bases). Trimming cost V 1 base and J 0 bases, with 13 bases left between them. In germline, CDR1 is LNHDA, CDR2 SQIVND (reference sequence). The CDR3 covers 17 residues. CDR3 sequence: CASSIGVAGFSNQPQHF. CDR3 nucleotides: TGTGCCAGTAGTATAGGTGTGGCAGGGTTTAGCAATCAGCCCCAGCATTTT. The full variable domain, with the rest looked up from reference TRBV19 and TRBJ1-5, is DGGITQSPKYLFRKEGQNVTLSCEQNLNHDAMYWYRQDPGQGLRLIYYSQIVNDFQKGDIAEGYSVSREKKESFPLTVTSAQKNPTAFYLCASSIGVAGFSNQPQHFGDGTRLSIL.

This chain links TRBV7-3 with TRBJ1-1, with unresolved D. CDR1 is SGHTA, CDR2 FQGTGA, per germline. The CDR3 totals 14 residues. V was clipped by 5 bases and J by 5 bases, with 15 bases between them. DNA of the CDR3: TGTGCCAGCAGCCCCGGTGCAACGGGAACTGAAGCTTTCTTT. Protein: CASSPGATGTEAFF.

Only one count was recorded for this clone. The rearrangement uses TRBV19 and TRBJ1-6; a possible D gene is TRBD1 (6 bases). Germline CDR1 and CDR2: LNHDA and SQIVND (reference sequence). V lost 5 bases and J 9 bases, leaving 17 bases between the germline ends. The CDR3 runs 15 residues. The CDR3 reads CASSPTQGLSSPLHF. In DNA, the CDR3 is TGTGCCAGTAGTCCTACTCAGGGGCTAAGTTCACCCCTCCACTTT.

This clone has at least ten counts. The J gene is TRBJ2-5, the V gene TRBV13, with D perhaps matching TRBD1 (8 bases). The V and J ends lost 5 bases and 7 bases respectively, with 20 bases between them. CDR1 PRHDT and CDR2 FYEKMQ come from the germline V gene (reference sequence). CDR3 length: 15 residues. CDR3 amino acids: CASSSPADREGTQYF. The CDR3 nucleotides are TGTGCCAGCAGCAGCCCCGCGGACAGGGAGGGGACCCAGTACTTC. The whole variable domain, filled in from reference TRBV13 and TRBJ2-5, reads AAGVIQSPRHLIKEKRETATLKCYPIPRHDTVYWYQQGPGQDPQFLISFYEKMQSDKGSIPDRFSAQQFSDYHSELNMSSLELGDSALYFCASSSPADREGTQYFGPGTRLLVL.